This T cell receptor (beta chain) was captured by sequencing in a study of cytomegalovirus exposure and HLA in healthy donors. General study findings and limits: Rare TCR sequences dominated, though some public TCRs recurred in many donors. Association of a missense DCLRE1C variant with TCR beta V- and J-gene trimming was reported in a later analysis. It was reported that the classifier diagnosed cytomegalovirus status with high specificity and sensitivity in both the original and validation cohorts.

The PCR had 60 Vbeta and 13 Jbeta primers. The data were produced by immunoSEQ multiplex PCR, yet TCRdb's version contains in-frame clones alone and is incomplete. The sample consists of fewer than 100,000 clones, 75% to 80% of them appearing once. As for this clone: Its target is unknown.

Each donor's status was that of a healthy bone marrow donor. The germline V gene has CDR1 SGHTA and CDR2 FQGNSA. V lost 2 bases, J lost 7 bases, and 14 bases lay in between. The CDR3 loop spans 14 amino acids. Sequencing was performed on PBMCs. The TCR was taken from a female donor in good health and CMV-seronegative. The rearrangement joins TRBV7-2 to TRBJ1-2, with a possible D match to TRBD1 (5 bases). The CDR3 protein is CASSLPGGAGGYTF. The CDR3 DNA is TGTGCCAGCAGCTTACCCGGGGGTGCGGGTGGCTACACCTTC.